This TCR beta chain is from a study of STAT5B mutations in CD4+ large granular lymphocyte leukemia. Study results and limitations: CD4-sorted patient repertoires seemed more clonal than healthy CD4+ repertoires.

Sequencing was performed with immunoSEQ multiplex PCR; in TCRdb, only in-frame clones are kept and a portion is missing. The data contain approximately 32,000 clones, about nine tenths of them singletons. Concerning this clone itself: Its antigen is still unknown.

The receptor comes from a human donor in good health. The sequenced material came from CD4+ T cells from blood buffy coats.

CDR3 amino acids: CASSQGWAENNYGYTF. CDR3 coding DNA: TGCGCCAGCAGCCAAGGATGGGCAGAGAATAACTATGGCTACACCTTC. The chain combines TRBV4-3 with TRBJ1-2; D gene ambiguous. V gave up 1 base and J gave up 1 base, with 13 bases separating them. The CDR3 contains 16 residues. Germline V CDR1 and CDR2: LGHNA, YSLEER.